The T cell receptor (beta chain) described here comes from a study of T cell responses to AZD1222 COVID-19 vaccine. Using immunoSEQ multiplex PCR, the repertoire was profiled, and TCRdb retains in-frame clones only, with some absent. The table shows approximately 210,000 clones, with about 94% occurring only once. Overall study findings and caveats: Repertoire collection took place solely once the T cell response had peaked. In the spike-specific TCR repertoire, nearly half reportedly target unmutated variant regions.

The V segment lost 5 bases and the J segment 4 bases; nucleotides outside the gene matches: 7. Germline loops: CDR1 MDHEN, CDR2 SYDVKM. The length of the CDR3 is 15 residues. In this sample, this clone turned up once. The antigen is unknown. The clonotype was recovered from an adult who received the MenACWY meningococcal vaccine as a control. This specimen consisted of peripheral blood, obtained 28 days after the second dose of the MenACWY control vaccine. The chain has TRBV28 and TRBJ1-4; 7 nucleotides agree with TRBD1. The CDR3 coding sequence is TGTGCCAGCAGTGCCGCAGGGGGGAATAATGAAAAACTGTTTTTT. Translating gives CASSAAGGNNEKLFF.